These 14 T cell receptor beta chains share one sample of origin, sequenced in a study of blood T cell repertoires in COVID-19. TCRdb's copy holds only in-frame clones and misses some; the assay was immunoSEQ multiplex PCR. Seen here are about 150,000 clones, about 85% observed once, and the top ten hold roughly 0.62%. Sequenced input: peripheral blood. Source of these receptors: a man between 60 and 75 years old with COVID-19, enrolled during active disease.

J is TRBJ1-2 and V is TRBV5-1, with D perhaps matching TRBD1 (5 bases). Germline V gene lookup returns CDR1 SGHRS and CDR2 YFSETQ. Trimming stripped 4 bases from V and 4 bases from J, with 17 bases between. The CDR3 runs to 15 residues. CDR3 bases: TGCGCCAGCAGCGCCGGAGGGGCAATGGCCTATGGCTACACCTTC. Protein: CASSAGGAMAYGYTF.

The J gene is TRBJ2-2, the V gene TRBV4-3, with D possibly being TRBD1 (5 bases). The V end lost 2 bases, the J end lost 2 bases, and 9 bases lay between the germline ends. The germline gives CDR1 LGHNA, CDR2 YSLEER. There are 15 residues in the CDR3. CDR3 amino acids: CASSQSGRNTGELFF. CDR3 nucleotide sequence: TGCGCCAGCAGCCAATCAGGGCGAAACACCGGGGAGCTGTTTTTT.

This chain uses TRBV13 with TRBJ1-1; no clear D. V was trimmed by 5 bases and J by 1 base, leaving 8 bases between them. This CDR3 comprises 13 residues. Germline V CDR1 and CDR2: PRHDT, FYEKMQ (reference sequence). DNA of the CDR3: TGTGCCAGCAGCCCCCTGAGGAACACTGAAGCTTTCTTT. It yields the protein CASSPLRNTEAFF.

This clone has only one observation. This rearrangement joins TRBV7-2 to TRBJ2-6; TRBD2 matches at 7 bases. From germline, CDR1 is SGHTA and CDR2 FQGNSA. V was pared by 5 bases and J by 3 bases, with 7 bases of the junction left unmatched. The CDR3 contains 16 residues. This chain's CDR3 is CASSPRGVGGANVLTF. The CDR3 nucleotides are TGTGCCAGCAGCCCACGGGGGGTAGGTGGGGCCAACGTCCTGACTTTC.

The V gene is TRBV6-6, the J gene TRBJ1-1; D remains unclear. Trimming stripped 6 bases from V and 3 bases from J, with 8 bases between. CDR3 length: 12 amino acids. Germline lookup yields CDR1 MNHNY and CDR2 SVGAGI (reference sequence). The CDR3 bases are TGTGCCAGCAGGGTAACAGACACTGAAGCTTTCTTT. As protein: CASRVTDTEAFF.

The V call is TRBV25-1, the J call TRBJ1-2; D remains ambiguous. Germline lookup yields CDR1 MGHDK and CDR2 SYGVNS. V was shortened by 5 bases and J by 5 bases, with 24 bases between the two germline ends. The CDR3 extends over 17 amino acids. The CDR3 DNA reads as TGTGCCAGCAGTTCCTTGGACGGAGGTTCGACCCATTATGGCTACACCTTC. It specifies CASSSLDGGSTHYGYTF.

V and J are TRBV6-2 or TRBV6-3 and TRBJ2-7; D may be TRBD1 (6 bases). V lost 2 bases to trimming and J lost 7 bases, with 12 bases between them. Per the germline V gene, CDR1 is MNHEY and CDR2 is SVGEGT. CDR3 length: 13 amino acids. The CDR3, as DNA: TGTGCCAGCAGTTACCCTCAGGGGATGGAGCAGTACTTC. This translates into CASSYPQGMEQYF.

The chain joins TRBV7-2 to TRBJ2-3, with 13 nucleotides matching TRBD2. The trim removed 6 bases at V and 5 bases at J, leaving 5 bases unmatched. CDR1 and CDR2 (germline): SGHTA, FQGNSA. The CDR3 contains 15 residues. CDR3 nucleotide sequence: TGTGCCAGCAGACTCGGACTAGCGGGAGTAGATACGCAGTATTTT. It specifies CASRLGLAGVDTQYF.

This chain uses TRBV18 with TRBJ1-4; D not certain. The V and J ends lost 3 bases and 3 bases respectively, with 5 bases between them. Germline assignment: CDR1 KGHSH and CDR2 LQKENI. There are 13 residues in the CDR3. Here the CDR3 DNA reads TGTGCCAGCTCACCCGGTGCTAATGAAAAACTGTTTTTT. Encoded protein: CASSPGANEKLFF.

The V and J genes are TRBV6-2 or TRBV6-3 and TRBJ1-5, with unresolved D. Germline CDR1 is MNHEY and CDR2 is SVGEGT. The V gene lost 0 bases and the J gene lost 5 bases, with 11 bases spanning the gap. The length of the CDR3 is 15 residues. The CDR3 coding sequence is TGTGCCAGCAGTTACTCTAGCGGCGGATATCAGCCCCAGCATTTT. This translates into CASSYSSGGYQPQHF.

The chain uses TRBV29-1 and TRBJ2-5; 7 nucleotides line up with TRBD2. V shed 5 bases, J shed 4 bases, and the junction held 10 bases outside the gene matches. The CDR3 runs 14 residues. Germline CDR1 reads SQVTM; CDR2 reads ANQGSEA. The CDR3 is CSVRRFREGETQYF. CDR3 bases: TGCAGCGTTCGCCGTTTTAGGGAGGGAGAGACCCAGTACTTC.

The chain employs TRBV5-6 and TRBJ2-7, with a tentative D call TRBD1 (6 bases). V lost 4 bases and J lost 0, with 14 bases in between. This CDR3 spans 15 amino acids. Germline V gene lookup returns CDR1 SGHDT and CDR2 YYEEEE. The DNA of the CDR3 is TGTGCCAGCAGCCTGAGGGACACCCACTCCTACGAGCAGTACTTC. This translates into CASSLRDTHSYEQYF.

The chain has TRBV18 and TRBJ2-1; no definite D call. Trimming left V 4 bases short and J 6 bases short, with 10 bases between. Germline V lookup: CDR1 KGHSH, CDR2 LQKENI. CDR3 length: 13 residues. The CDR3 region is CASSRGVSNEQFF. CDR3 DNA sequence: TGTGCCAGCTCACGCGGAGTCAGCAATGAGCAGTTCTTC.

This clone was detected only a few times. The CDR3 DNA reads as TGTGCCAGCAGCCAACCCAATAATCAGGGAGGACTGTTTTTT. Translating gives CASSQPNNQGGLFF. The chain employs TRBV3-1 (or the pseudogene TRBV3-2) and TRBJ1-4; perhaps TRBD1 as D (5 bases). V was cut by 2 bases and J by 13 bases, with 17 bases left in between. Germline V gives CDR1 LGHDT, CDR2 YNNKEL (reference sequence). The CDR3 consists of 14 residues.